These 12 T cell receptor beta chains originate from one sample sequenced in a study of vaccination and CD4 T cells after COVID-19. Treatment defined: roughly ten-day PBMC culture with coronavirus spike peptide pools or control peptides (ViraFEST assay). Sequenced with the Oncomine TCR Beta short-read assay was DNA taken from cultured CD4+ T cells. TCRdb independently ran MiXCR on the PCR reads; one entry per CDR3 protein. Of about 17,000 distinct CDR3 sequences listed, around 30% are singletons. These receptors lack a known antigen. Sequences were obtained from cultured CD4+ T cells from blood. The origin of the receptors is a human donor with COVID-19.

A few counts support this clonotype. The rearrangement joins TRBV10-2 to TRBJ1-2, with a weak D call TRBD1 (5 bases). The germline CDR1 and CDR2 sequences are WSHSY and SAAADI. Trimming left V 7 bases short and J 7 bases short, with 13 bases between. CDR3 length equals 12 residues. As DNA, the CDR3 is TGCGCCAGCACTGGGGGAATTTCTGGCTACACCTTC. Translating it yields CASTGGISGYTF.

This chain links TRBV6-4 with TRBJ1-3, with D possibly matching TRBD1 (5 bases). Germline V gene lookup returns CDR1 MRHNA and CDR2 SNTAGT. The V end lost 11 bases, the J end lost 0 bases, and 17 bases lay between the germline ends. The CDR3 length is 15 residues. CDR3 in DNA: TGTGCCCCCCAGGGCCTCGTCTCCTCTGGAAACACCATATATTTT. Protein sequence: CAPQGLVSSGNTIYF.

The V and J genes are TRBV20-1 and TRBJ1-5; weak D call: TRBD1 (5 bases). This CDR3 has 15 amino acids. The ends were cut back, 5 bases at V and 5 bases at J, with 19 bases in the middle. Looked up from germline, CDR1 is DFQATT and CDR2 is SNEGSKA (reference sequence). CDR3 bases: TGCAGTGCTGACCAAGGTTTGGGGGGGGATCAGCCCCAGCATTTT. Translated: CSADQGLGGDQPQHF.

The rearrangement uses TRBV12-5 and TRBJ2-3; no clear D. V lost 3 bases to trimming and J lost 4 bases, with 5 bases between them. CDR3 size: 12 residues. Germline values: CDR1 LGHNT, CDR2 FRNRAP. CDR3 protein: CASGLNADTQYF. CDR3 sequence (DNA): TGTGCTAGTGGTTTAAACGCAGATACGCAGTATTTT. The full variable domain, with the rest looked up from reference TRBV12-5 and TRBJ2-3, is DARVTQTPRHKVTEMGQEVTMRCQPILGHNTVFWYRQTMMQGLELLAYFRNRAPLDDSGMPKDRFSAEMPDATLATLKIQPSEPRDSAVYFCASGLNADTQYFGPGTRLTVL.

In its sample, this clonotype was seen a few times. CDR3 DNA sequence: TGTGCCAGCAGACTGGGGGGAGACAGGACCTCCGGGGAGACCCAGTACTTC. Encoded protein: CASRLGGDRTSGETQYF. This chain connects TRBV6-1 to TRBJ2-5; tentatively, D is TRBD1 or TRBD2 (6 bases each). CDR3 length: 17 residues. Trimming pared 6 bases from V and 5 bases from J, leaving 25 bases between. CDR1 is MNHNS, CDR2 SASEGT, per germline.

In nucleotides, the CDR3 is TGTGCCAGCAGCCCGGAATTGTTTTGGGGGGCGGGCAATGAGCAGTTCTTC. It encodes CASSPELFWGAGNEQFF. The chain couples TRBV7-9 to TRBJ2-1; D is possibly TRBD1 or TRBD2 (6 bases each). The germline CDR1 and CDR2 sequences are SEHNR and FQNEAQ (reference sequence). V was shortened by 5 bases and J by 6 bases, with 23 bases between the two germline ends. The length of the CDR3 is 17 residues. Drawing the rest from reference TRBV7-9 and TRBJ2-1, the complete variable domain is DTGVSQNPRHKITKRGQNVTFRCDPISEHNRLYWYRQTLGQGPEFLTYFQNEAQLEKSRLLSDRFSAERPKGSFSTLEIQRTEQGDSAMYLCASSPELFWGAGNEQFFGPGTRLTVL.

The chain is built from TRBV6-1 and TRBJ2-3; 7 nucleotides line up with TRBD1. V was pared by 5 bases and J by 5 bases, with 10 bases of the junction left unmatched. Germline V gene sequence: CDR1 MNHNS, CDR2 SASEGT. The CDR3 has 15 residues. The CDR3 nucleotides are TGTGCCAGCAGTAAACCGGGACAGATTAGAGATACGCAGTATTTT. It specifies CASSKPGQIRDTQYF.

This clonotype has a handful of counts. This chain's CDR3 is CATSSGREGLFF. The CDR3 nucleotides read TGTGCCACCAGCAGTGGCAGGGAAGGTTTGTTCTTC. The genes are TRBV15 and TRBJ2-1; TRBD1 might be the D (5 bases). Germline V gene data show CDR1 as LNHNV and CDR2 as YYDKDF (reference sequence). CDR3 size: 12 residues. Trimming stripped 3 bases from V and 15 bases from J, with 15 bases between.

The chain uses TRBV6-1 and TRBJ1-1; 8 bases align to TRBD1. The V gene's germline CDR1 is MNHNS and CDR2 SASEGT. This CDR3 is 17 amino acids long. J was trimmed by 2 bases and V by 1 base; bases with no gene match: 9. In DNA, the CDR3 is TGTGCCAGCAGTGAAGACCACGGGACAGGAAGAAACACTGAAGCTTTCTTT. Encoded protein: CASSEDHGTGRNTEAFF.

CDR3 region: CASSLAGGFETQYF. The DNA of the CDR3 is TGCGCCAGCAGCTTGGCGGGAGGTTTTGAGACCCAGTACTTC. The chain couples TRBV5-1 to TRBJ2-5; 7 nucleotides match TRBD2. CDR3 size: 14 residues. With V trimmed by 0 bases and J by 5 bases, 4 bases remained unmatched. The V gene's germline CDR1 is SGHRS and CDR2 YFSETQ.

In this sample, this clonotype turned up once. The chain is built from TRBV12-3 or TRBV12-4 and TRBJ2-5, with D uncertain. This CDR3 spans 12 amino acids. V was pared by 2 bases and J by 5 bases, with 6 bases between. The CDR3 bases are TGTGCCAGCAGTTTAAGGTTGGAGACCCAGTACTTC. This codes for CASSLRLETQYF.

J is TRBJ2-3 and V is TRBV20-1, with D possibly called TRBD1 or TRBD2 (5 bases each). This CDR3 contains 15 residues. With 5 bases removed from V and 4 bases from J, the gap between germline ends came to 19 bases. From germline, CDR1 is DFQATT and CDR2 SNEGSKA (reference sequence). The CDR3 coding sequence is TGCAGTGCTCTTTCCCGGGACGAAAACCCAGATACGCAGTATTTT. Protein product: CSALSRDENPDTQYF.